This section outlines one T cell receptor beta chain sequence together with its context. Its antigen remains undetermined. No base-level quality is on record; no much larger clone is a single base apart. This specimen comes from a study of blood T cell repertoires in COVID-19 (dated by TCRdb to between 2020 and 2021). Study-wide context: Samples covering the acute and convalescent phases of COVID-19 were provided by collaborators in the United States, Italy and Spain. Deeply sampled blood TCRbeta repertoires from subjects exposed to, actively infected with, or recovered from COVID-19 were included in the dataset. The samples were drawn from the first 160 participants of the ongoing ImmuneRACE study and from roughly 1,300 subjects provided by 6 global collaborators. The material from the prospective study consisted of cDNA or gDNA derived from T cells, B-cell-depleted T cells, or PBMCs. Where available, HLA class I and class II types were taken from metadata supplied by the sample provider and were not determined by assay-based typing. A de-identified subject ID, COVID-19 status, age in years and sex were almost always included in the sample metadata. The repertoires were released in a freely available public database intended as a resource for research on the immune response to SARS-CoV-2. The paper's findings and limits, for the study overall: How much clinical and demographic metadata was included differed by source and by participant, and the metadata was provided uncurated.

TCRbeta CDR3 regions were amplified from genomic DNA by means of the immunoSEQ Assay, a bias-controlled multiplex PCR. Concerning the study's data processing: The number of nucleated cells in each sample was estimated from the amplification of reference gene primers within the assay. Sequence reads were collapsed and filtered to measure the absolute abundance of every unique TCRbeta CDR3 rearrangement. For each sample, productive Simpson clonality was calculated by taking the square root of Simpson's diversity index across productive rearrangements. The table comes from immuneACCESS by way of TCRdb, which keeps in-frame sequences with V and J called. Part of the clones is missing from these tables; in studies checked, under half for an unresolved V gene and the rest for unknown reasons. That table gives V, J and clone size, and the DNA gave D and trimming. In this sample the table shows some 69,000 clones, roughly 80% of which occur a single time. The top ten constitute more than 15% of the sample.

Collaborating institutions collected whole blood in K2EDTA tubes following their own protocols. Collaborator samples were shipped for TCRbeta analysis as frozen whole blood, isolated PBMCs, or DNA extracted from either sample type. The CDR3, cysteine through phenylalanine, is 12 amino acids long. CDR3 DNA only is kept here, 36 bases in frame from base 1. Relative to germline, V is 2 bases shorter and J is 5 bases shorter, with 3 bases between their ends. From a lookup of the germline V gene (reference sequence), CDR1 and CDR2 are MNHNY and SVGAGI. The receptor's source is a man aged 55 to 69 with acute or convalescent COVID-19. In this chain, TRBV6-6 is recombined with TRBJ1-4; the D gene identity is not certain. Sequences were obtained from peripheral blood. The CDR3 in this case is CASSYLNEKLFF. The DNA sequence is given as TGTGCCAGCAGTTACCTCAATGAAAAACTGTTTTTT.